The next 10 T cell receptor beta chains were all read from a single sample in a study of shared clonotypes between healthy human individuals. The method was immunoSEQ multiplex PCR; TCRdb's version includes in-frame clones alone and lacks a portion of them. The profile covers roughly 2.2 million clones, with over 85% appearing a single time and 0.35% to 0.5% taken by the ten largest. The sequencing sample was made of naive CD4+ T cells from PBMCs. Subset here: CD45RA+ positively selected. The receptor set was obtained from a man aged 18 to 30 in good health. Some clones in this sample may be carry-over from other donors' samples.

V usage is TRBV9 and J usage is TRBJ2-1, with 7 bases identical to TRBD2. V dropped 0 bases and J dropped 4; count of bases not matched to a gene: 4. The CDR3 is made up of 15 amino acids. From germline, CDR1 is SGDLS and CDR2 YYNGEE. The CDR3 is CASSVEAGVYNEQFF. For the CDR3, the DNA is TGTGCCAGCAGCGTAGAGGCGGGAGTGTACAATGAGCAGTTCTTC.

V is TRBV4-1 and J is TRBJ2-7; 11 bases line up with TRBD2. This CDR3 has 16 amino acids. After removal of 2 bases from V and 5 bases from J, the junction contained 8 bases not matched to a gene. The germline V gene has CDR1 MGHRA and CDR2 YSYEKL. The CDR3, as DNA: TGCGCCAGCAGCCAAAGTAGCGGGAGGGCCGTTGACGAGCAGTACTTC. It codes for CASSQSSGRAVDEQYF.

The chain couples TRBV10-3 to TRBJ2-7; either TRBD1 or TRBD2 may supply D (6 bases each). V was cut by 11 bases and J by 3 bases, with 20 bases left in between. Germline assignment: CDR1 ENHRY and CDR2 SYGVKD. The CDR3 has 14 residues. CDR3 bases: TGTGCCGCCGGGACATTGGGGGGAGACTACGAGCAGTACTTC. Protein: CAAGTLGGDYEQYF.

In regard to this clone: The same CDR3 is also encoded by other DNA sequences in this sample. The J gene is TRBJ2-1, the V gene TRBV28; TRBD2 matches 7 bases. The V segment lost 5 bases and the J segment 1 base; nucleotides outside the gene matches: 2. The CDR3 sequence is 14 residues long. CDR1 and CDR2 (germline): MDHEN, SYDVKM. This chain's CDR3 is CASSGGRSYNEQFF. Written as DNA, the CDR3 is TGTGCCAGCAGTGGCGGGAGATCCTACAATGAGCAGTTCTTC.

Comments on this clone: A much larger clonotype is one base distant, so this may be a read error. The same CDR3 also results from other DNA sequences found in this sample. The J gene is TRBJ2-7, the V gene TRBV9; 7 bases fit TRBD1. This CDR3 is 14 amino acids long. Germline assignment: CDR1 SGDLS and CDR2 YYNGEE. The ends lost 3 bases at V and 0 bases at J; junction bases unmatched: 3. The DNA of the CDR3 is TGTGCCAGCAGCGCGACAGGGAGCTCCTACGAGCAGTACTTC. Its translation: CASSATGSSYEQYF.

V usage is TRBV5-1 and J usage is TRBJ2-1; the D is unclear. This CDR3 is 15 amino acids long. CDR1 is SGHRS, CDR2 YFSETQ, per germline. V shed 2 bases and J shed 0 bases, with 9 bases lying between them. In DNA, the CDR3 is TGCGCCAGCAGCTTAGACTGGGTCTCCTACAATGAGCAGTTCTTC. As protein: CASSLDWVSYNEQFF.

The gene calls are TRBV30 and TRBJ2-1, with no clear D. The CDR3 consists of 12 residues. Trimming left V 5 bases short and J 6 bases short, with 11 bases between. Germline V gene lookup returns CDR1 GTSNPN and CDR2 SVGIG (reference sequence). The CDR3 is CAWRPVFNEQFF. The CDR3 bases are TGTGCCTGGCGTCCAGTGTTCAATGAGCAGTTCTTC.

As for this clone: The sample has other DNA sequences that encode this CDR3 too. The chain links TRBV28 to TRBJ1-3, with unresolved D. In germline, CDR1 is MDHEN, CDR2 SYDVKM. This CDR3 region has 12 residues. V was cut by 2 bases and J by 7 bases, with 6 bases left in between. CDR3 coding DNA: TGTGCCAGCAGTTTAAAGGGTAACACCATATATTTT. Its protein product is CASSLKGNTIYF.

The chain carries TRBV6-5 and TRBJ2-5; D tentatively reads TRBD1 or TRBD2 (5 bases each). Trimming took 5 bases from V and 2 from J, leaving 12 bases between them. Germline-derived CDR1 and CDR2 are MNHEY and SVGAGI. This CDR3 has 14 residues. In DNA, the CDR3 is TGTGCCAGCAGTAGGGACCCCCAACAAGAGACCCAGTACTTC. The encoded protein is CASSRDPQQETQYF.

V and J are TRBV5-4 and TRBJ1-1, with 8 bases identical to TRBD1. Germline loops: CDR1 SGHNT, CDR2 YYREEE (reference sequence). The V and J ends lost 0 bases and 4 bases, in that order; junction bases with no gene match: 11. The CDR3 spans 17 residues. The CDR3: CASSLGPGTGGFTEAFF. The CDR3 DNA reads TGTGCCAGCAGCTTGGGACCGGGGACAGGTGGTTTCACTGAAGCTTTCTTT.